Sequencing of this TCR beta chain was carried out in a study of T cells in Graves' hyperthyroidism and ophthalmopathy. Between the trimmed V and J ends, which lost 2 bases and 3 bases, there was a span of 20 bases. In germline, CDR1 is SGHKS, CDR2 YYEKEE (reference sequence). The CDR3 is 17 amino acids. It was considered stable Graves' hyperthyroidism when ophthalmopathy did not progress within 18 months. RNA transcripts yielded amplified TCR beta CDR3 regions. The study used the HTBI primer set for a first-round RT-PCR of the TCR CDR3. TCRdb fed the multiplex PCR reads into MiXCR, producing one record per CDR3 protein. This sample carries 650,000 to 700,000 distinct CDR3 sequences, 17% of them seen once, and the ten largest clones take about 14%. This clonotype has ten or more counts.

Sequencing input: blood. The chain combines TRBV5-5 with TRBJ2-5; possibly TRBD2 for D (7 bases). The clonotype was recovered from a man between 45 and 60 years old with Graves' hyperthyroidism. The CDR3 sequence: CASSFSVSQGGEETQYF. CDR3 nucleotides: TGTGCCAGCAGCTTTTCGGTGTCACAGGGAGGGGAAGAGACCCAGTACTTC.